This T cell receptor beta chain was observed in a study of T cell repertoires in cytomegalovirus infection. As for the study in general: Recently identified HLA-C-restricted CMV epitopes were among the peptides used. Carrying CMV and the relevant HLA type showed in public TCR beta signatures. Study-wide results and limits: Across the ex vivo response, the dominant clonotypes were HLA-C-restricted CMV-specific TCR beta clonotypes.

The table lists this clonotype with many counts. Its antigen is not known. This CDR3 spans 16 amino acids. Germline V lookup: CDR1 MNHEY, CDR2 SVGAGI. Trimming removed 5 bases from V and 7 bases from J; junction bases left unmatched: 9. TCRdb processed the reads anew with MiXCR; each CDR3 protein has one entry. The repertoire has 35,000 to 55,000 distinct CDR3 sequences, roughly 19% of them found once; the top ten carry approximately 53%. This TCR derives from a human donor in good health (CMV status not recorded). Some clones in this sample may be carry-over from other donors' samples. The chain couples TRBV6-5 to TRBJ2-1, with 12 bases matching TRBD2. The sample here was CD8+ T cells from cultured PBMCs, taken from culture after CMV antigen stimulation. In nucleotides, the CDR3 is TGTGCCAGCAGTGCATCTAGCGGGGGGGTCGTGAATGAGCAGTTCTTC. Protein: CASSASSGGVVNEQFF.